The 15 T cell receptor beta chains listed next were all sequenced from one sample in a study of cytomegalovirus exposure and HLA in healthy donors. Researchers ran the PCR with 60 Vbeta and 13 Jbeta primers. Here immunoSEQ multiplex PCR was the method, and the copy in TCRdb shows in-frame clones only, minus some. The sample yields around 200,000 clones, around 77% seen once. The sample was PBMCs. These receptors were obtained from a woman aged 18-29 years in good health and CMV-seronegative.

V and J are TRBV4-2 and TRBJ1-5; the D is unclear. The CDR3 covers 13 residues. V lost 3 bases and J 6 bases, leaving 9 bases between the germline ends. Germline assignment: CDR1 LGHNA and CDR2 YNFKEQ. The CDR3 is CASSQGGFQPQHF. CDR3 DNA sequence: TGTGCCAGCAGCCAGGGAGGGTTTCAGCCCCAGCATTTT.

The chain has TRBV21-1 and TRBJ2-5; the table gives TRBD1 as D, unverified against the DNA. TRBV21-1 has pseudogene status. This CDR3 has 17 residues. The chain's CDR3 is CASSNLSRDRDQETQYF. The CDR3 DNA reads as TGTGCCAGCAGCAATTTGTCCCGGGACAGGGACCAAGAGACCCAGTACTTC.

The gene calls are TRBV18 and TRBJ2-1; 9 bases match TRBD2. Germline-derived CDR1 and CDR2 are KGHSH and LQKENI. J lost 8 bases, V lost 3 bases, and 5 bases had no gene match. CDR3 length: 14 amino acids. The CDR3 sequence: CASSPSGRLDEQFF. CDR3 coding DNA: TGTGCCAGCTCACCGAGCGGGAGGCTGGATGAGCAGTTCTTC.

This sequence joins TRBV9 and TRBJ2-7; D gene uncertain. Trimming shortened V by 0 bases and J by 4 bases, and 14 bases separated the two germline ends. CDR1 is SGDLS, CDR2 YYNGEE, per germline. CDR3 size: 15 residues. The CDR3 protein is CASSVGGSAPYEQYF. CDR3 in DNA: TGTGCCAGCAGCGTAGGCGGCAGTGCACCTTACGAGCAGTACTTC.

The genes are TRBV21-1 and TRBJ1-2; TRBD1, the table's D call, lacks a check against the DNA. TRBV21-1 is a recognized pseudogene. This CDR3 region has 13 residues. This CDR3 reads CASSKRRGNGYTF. CDR3 coding DNA: TGTGCCAGCAGCAAGCGCAGGGGTAATGGCTACACCTTC.

The J gene is TRBJ1-1, the V gene TRBV19; 9 bases agree with TRBD1. The CDR3 length is 14 residues. V lost 3 bases and J lost 5; bases outside the gene matches: 4. In germline, CDR1 is LNHDA, CDR2 SQIVND (reference sequence). The CDR3 coding sequence is TGTGCCAGTAGTATCCGGGACAGGGCTACTGAAGCTTTCTTT. Translation: CASSIRDRATEAFF.

The chain couples TRBV30 to TRBJ2-3; tentatively, D is TRBD2 (6 bases). The V and J ends lost 4 bases and 1 base respectively, with 6 bases between them. The CDR3 is made up of 12 amino acids. The germline V gene has CDR1 GTSNPN and CDR2 SVGIG (reference sequence). The chain's CDR3 is CAWTSGTDTQYF. The CDR3 DNA follows: TGTGCCTGGACTAGCGGCACAGATACGCAGTATTTT.

The rearrangement links TRBV19 to TRBJ2-6; no reliable D call. V was cut by 3 bases and J by 0 bases, with 6 bases left in between. There are 15 residues in the CDR3. Germline V CDR1 and CDR2: LNHDA, SQIVND (reference sequence). The CDR3: CASSIPSSGANVLTF. For the CDR3, the DNA is TGTGCCAGTAGTATCCCGTCCTCTGGGGCCAACGTCCTGACTTTC.

The chain uses TRBV11-1 and TRBJ1-1; D might be TRBD1 (5 bases). The germline V gene has CDR1 SGHAT and CDR2 FQDESV (reference sequence). The CDR3 runs to 16 residues. Trimming took off 2 bases at V and 1 base at J, with 14 bases between the two ends. The CDR3 is CASSLRPGQPNTEAFF. Written as DNA, the CDR3 is TGTGCCAGCAGCTTAAGGCCAGGACAACCGAACACTGAAGCTTTCTTT. The complete variable domain, with remaining parts taken from reference TRBV11-1 and TRBJ1-1, reads EAEVAQSPRYKITEKSQAVAFWCDPISGHATLYWYRQILGQGPELLVQFQDESVVDDSQLPKDRFSAERLKGVDSTLKIQPAELGDSAMYLCASSLRPGQPNTEAFFGQGTRLTVV.

The rearrangement uses TRBV30 and TRBJ1-1, with 7 nucleotides matching TRBD1. The CDR3 totals 13 residues. V gave up 3 bases and J gave up 2 bases; unmatched junction bases: 3. Germline V gives CDR1 GTSNPN, CDR2 SVGIG (reference sequence). CDR3 sequence reads: CAWSNRGNTEAFF. The CDR3 DNA is TGTGCCTGGAGCAACAGGGGTAACACTGAAGCTTTCTTT.

The chain recombines TRBV7-9 with TRBJ2-3, with a weak D call TRBD1 (6 bases). This CDR3 is built from 13 residues. Trimming stripped 5 bases from V and 9 bases from J, with 15 bases between. CDR1 and CDR2 from the germline V gene are SEHNR and FQNEAQ (reference sequence). The CDR3: CASSHDNQGTQYF. Here the CDR3 DNA reads TGTGCCAGCAGCCACGATAACCAGGGGACGCAGTATTTT.

This rearrangement joins TRBV2 to TRBJ1-2; D not resolved. This CDR3 region has 12 residues. Trimming shortened V by 7 bases and J by 7 bases, and 13 bases separated the two germline ends. Germline CDR1 and CDR2: SNHLY and FYNNEI. CDR3 DNA: TGTGCCAGCATGCAGAGCGGAGCTGGCTACACCTTC. Translated: CASMQSGAGYTF.

CDR3 sequence: CASSIFFRQSVNQPQHF. The DNA of the CDR3 is TGTGCCAGTAGTATTTTCTTCAGACAGTCGGTCAATCAGCCCCAGCATTTT. J is TRBJ1-5 and V is TRBV19; perhaps TRBD1 as D (5 bases). Germline values: CDR1 LNHDA, CDR2 SQIVND (reference sequence). The CDR3 is made up of 17 amino acids. Deletions cut 3 bases from V and 3 bases from J, with 18 bases between.

The chain is built from TRBV5-1 and TRBJ2-3; D gene uncertain. The CDR3 contains 15 residues. CDR1 is SGHRS and CDR2 is YFSETQ in the germline V gene. Trimming left V 0 bases short and J 0 bases short, with 8 bases between. The CDR3, as DNA: TGCGCCAGCAGCTTGGCGCTACCTAGCACAGATACGCAGTATTTT. Its translation: CASSLALPSTDTQYF.

This chain connects TRBV7-2 to TRBJ1-5; possible D gene TRBD1, 5 bases. This CDR3 comprises 15 residues. The germline gives CDR1 SGHTA, CDR2 FQGNSA. The V end lost 5 bases, the J end lost 6 bases, and 17 bases lay between the germline ends. The CDR3 loop reads CASSPFRQGGQPQHF. The DNA of the CDR3 is TGTGCCAGCAGCCCATTCCGGCAGGGCGGTCAGCCCCAGCATTTT.